The 13 T cell receptor beta chains below come from one sample, sequenced in a study of cytomegalovirus exposure and HLA in healthy donors. 60 Vbeta and 13 Jbeta primers were used in PCR. Measured with immunoSEQ multiplex PCR; TCRdb has only the in-frame clones, and not every one. Counted here are 110,000 to 150,000 clones, approximately 78% occurring once; the ten biggest clones make up 2.5% to 3.5%. Sequencing was carried out using PBMCs. The receptors derive from a female donor in good health and CMV-seronegative.

CDR3 nucleotide sequence: TGTGCCAGCAGTTTTTCGGACAGGTCAGGCTACGAGCAGTACTTC. Translating gives CASSFSDRSGYEQYF. The chain recombines TRBV27 with TRBJ2-7; 7 nucleotides agree with TRBD1. The CDR3 runs 15 residues. Germline values: CDR1 MNHEY, CDR2 SMNVEV (reference sequence). Losses at the gene ends were 3 bases for V and 3 bases for J; bases not matched to a gene: 8.

J is TRBJ2-7 and V is TRBV30, with D maybe TRBD1 (5 bases). The CDR3 length is 13 residues. V lost 1 base and J 2 bases, leaving 9 bases between the germline ends. CDR1 and CDR2 from the germline V gene are GTSNPN and SVGIG (reference sequence). The CDR3 nucleotides are TGTGCCTGGAGTGAAGGGGCGGCCTACGAGCAGTACTTC. Its translation: CAWSEGAAYEQYF.

As for this clone: At one boundary the junction diverges from the germline segment, which might be a read error. This rearrangement joins TRBV2 to TRBJ2-1; 8 bases match TRBD1. This CDR3 comprises 16 residues. Germline-derived CDR1 and CDR2 are SNHLY and FYNNEI. CDR3 DNA: TGTGCCAGCAGAGAAGACAGGGGTAGATCCTACAATGAGCAGTTCTTC. It yields the protein CASREDRGRSYNEQFF.

The rearrangement links TRBV28 to TRBJ2-7, with D possibly matching TRBD2 (5 bases). The germline V and J ends were trimmed by 5 bases and 6 bases, with 8 bases remaining between them. This CDR3 comprises 11 residues. Germline CDR1 MDHEN, CDR2 SYDVKM. CDR3: CASSLGIEQYF. For the CDR3, the DNA is TGTGCCAGCAGTCTCGGGATCGAGCAGTACTTC.

The CDR3 spells CASSPQRTLSGNTIYF. CDR3 DNA sequence: TGTGCCAGCTCACCACAGAGGACACTCTCTGGAAACACCATATATTTT. The chain joins TRBV18 to TRBJ1-3; TRBD1 might be the D (5 bases). Germline V gene lookup returns CDR1 KGHSH and CDR2 LQKENI. Between the trimmed V and J ends, which lost 1 base and 0 bases, there was a span of 10 bases. This CDR3 contains 16 residues. Together with reference TRBV18 and TRBJ1-3, the CDR3 gives the full variable domain: NAGVMQNPRHLVRRRGQEARLRCSPMKGHSHVYWYRQLPEEGLKFMVYLQKENIIDESGMPKERFSAEFPKEGPSILRIQQVVRGDSAAYFCASSPQRTLSGNTIYFGEGSWLTVV.

This chain uses TRBV11-2 with TRBJ2-1; 8 bases agree with TRBD2. Germline CDR1 SGHAT, CDR2 FQNNGV. The CDR3 runs to 14 residues. V dropped 7 bases and J dropped 3; count of bases not matched to a gene: 5. This CDR3 is CASTRGLVYNEQFF. CDR3 nucleotides: TGTGCCAGCACCCGGGGACTAGTCTACAATGAGCAGTTCTTC.

V and J are TRBV10-1 and TRBJ2-3, with D maybe TRBD1 (5 bases). The V gene lost 6 bases and the J gene lost 4 bases, with 8 bases spanning the gap. This CDR3 is 12 amino acids long. CDR1 is WNHNN and CDR2 is SYGVQD in the germline V gene (reference sequence). In DNA form, the CDR3 reads TGCGCCAGCAGCCAAGGGGCAGATACGCAGTATTTT. Translation: CASSQGADTQYF.

V is TRBV19 and J is TRBJ2-2; no firm D call. The germline V gene encodes CDR1 LNHDA and CDR2 SQIVND (reference sequence). This CDR3 is built from 15 residues. Trimming left V 5 bases short and J 0 bases short, with 10 bases between. CDR3 residues: CASSRRSPNTGELFF. CDR3 DNA sequence: TGTGCCAGTAGTCGACGGAGCCCGAACACCGGGGAGCTGTTTTTT.

V usage is TRBV5-1 and J usage is TRBJ1-1, with 7 bases fitting TRBD1. Germline values: CDR1 SGHRS, CDR2 YFSETQ. J gave up 2 bases and V 0 bases, and 7 bases lay outside the gene matches. This CDR3 comprises 16 residues. The CDR3, as DNA: TGCGCCAGCAGCTTGGCCTGGAGACAGGGAAACACTGAAGCTTTCTTT. Its protein product is CASSLAWRQGNTEAFF.

The rearrangement joins TRBV1 to TRBJ2-5; the table's D call, TRBD2, was not checked against the DNA. TRBV1 counts as a pseudogene. CDR3 length equals 21 residues. In nucleotides, the CDR3 is TGCACCAGCAGCCAACCCACTAGCGGGAGGCCCCTCGCTGGCCGACAAGAGACCCAGTACTTC. Its protein product is CTSSQPTSGRPLAGRQETQYF.

The gene calls are TRBV5-5 and TRBJ2-2; a weak D match, TRBD1 (6 bases). The V gene's germline CDR1 is SGHKS and CDR2 YYEKEE (reference sequence). V gave up 4 bases and J gave up 1 base, with 17 bases separating them. This CDR3 spans 17 amino acids. The CDR3 sequence is CASSGHLGGLNTGELFF. CDR3 nucleotide sequence: TGTGCCAGCAGCGGTCACCTAGGGGGTTTGAACACCGGGGAGCTGTTTTTT.

The sample holds a few counts of this clone. The chain uses TRBV7-3 and TRBJ2-1, with a weak D call TRBD2 (8 bases). This CDR3 has 15 amino acids. V gave up 7 bases and J gave up 3 bases, with 16 bases separating them. Germline V gene sequence: CDR1 SGHTA, CDR2 FQGTGA. The CDR3 protein is CASNPGGGGYNEQFF. Written as DNA, the CDR3 is TGTGCCAGCAACCCGGGAGGGGGCGGCTACAATGAGCAGTTCTTC. The full variable domain, rest sourced from reference TRBV7-3 and TRBJ2-1, is GAGVSQTPSNKVTEKGKYVELRCDPISGHTALYWYRQSLGQGPEFLIYFQGTGAADDSGLPNDRFFAVRPEGSVSTLKIQRTERGDSAVYLCASNPGGGGYNEQFFGPGTRLTVL.

The gene calls are TRBV7-2 and TRBJ2-2; TRBD2 might be the D (5 bases). The CDR3 is 12 amino acids. The ends were cut back, 8 bases at V and 5 bases at J, with 9 bases in the middle. Per germline, CDR1 SGHTA and CDR2 FQGNSA. As DNA, the CDR3 is TGTGCCAGCCGTCGAGGGACCGGGGAGCTGTTTTTT. Its protein is CASRRGTGELFF.